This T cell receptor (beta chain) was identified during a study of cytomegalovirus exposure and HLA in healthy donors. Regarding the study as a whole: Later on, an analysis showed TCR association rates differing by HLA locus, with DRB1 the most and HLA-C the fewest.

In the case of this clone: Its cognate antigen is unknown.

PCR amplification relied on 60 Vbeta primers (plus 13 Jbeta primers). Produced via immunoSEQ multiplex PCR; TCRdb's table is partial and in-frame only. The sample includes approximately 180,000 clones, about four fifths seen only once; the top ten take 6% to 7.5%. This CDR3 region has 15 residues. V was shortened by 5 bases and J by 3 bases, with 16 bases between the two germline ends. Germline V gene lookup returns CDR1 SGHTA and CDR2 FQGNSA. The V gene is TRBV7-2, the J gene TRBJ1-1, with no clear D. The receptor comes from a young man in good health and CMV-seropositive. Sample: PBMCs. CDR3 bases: TGTGCCAGCAGCCCAGCTATCGGGGAGCACACTGAAGCTTTCTTT. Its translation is CASSPAIGEHTEAFF.